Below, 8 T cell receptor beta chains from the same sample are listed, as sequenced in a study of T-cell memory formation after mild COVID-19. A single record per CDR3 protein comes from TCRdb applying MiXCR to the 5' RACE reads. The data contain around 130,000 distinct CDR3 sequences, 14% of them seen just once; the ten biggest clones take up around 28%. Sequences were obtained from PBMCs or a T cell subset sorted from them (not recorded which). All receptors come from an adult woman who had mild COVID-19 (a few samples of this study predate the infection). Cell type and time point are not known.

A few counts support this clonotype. The CDR3 DNA reads TGCAGTGCCACCAAAGAACTAGCCCACTACAATGAGCAGTTCTTC. It specifies CSATKELAHYNEQFF. This chain uses TRBV20-1 with TRBJ2-1; TRBD2 might be the D (6 bases). The germline V and J ends were trimmed by 6 bases and 3 bases, with 18 bases remaining between them. The CDR3 loop spans 15 amino acids. Germline-derived CDR1 and CDR2 are DFQATT and SNEGSKA (reference sequence).

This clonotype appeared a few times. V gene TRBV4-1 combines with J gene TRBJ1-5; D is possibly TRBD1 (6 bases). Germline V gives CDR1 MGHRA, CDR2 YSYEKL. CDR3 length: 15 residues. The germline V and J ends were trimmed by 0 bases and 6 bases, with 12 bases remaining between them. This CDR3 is CASSQDQQGGQPQHF. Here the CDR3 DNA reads TGCGCCAGCAGCCAAGATCAACAGGGAGGTCAGCCCCAGCATTTT.

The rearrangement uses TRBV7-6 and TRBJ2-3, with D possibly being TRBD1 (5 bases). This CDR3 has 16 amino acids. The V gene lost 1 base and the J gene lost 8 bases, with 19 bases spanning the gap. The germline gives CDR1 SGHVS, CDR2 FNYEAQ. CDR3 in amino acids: CASSLGYGDSPLTQYF. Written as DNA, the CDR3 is TGTGCCAGCAGCTTAGGATACGGAGACAGTCCTCTTACGCAGTATTTT.

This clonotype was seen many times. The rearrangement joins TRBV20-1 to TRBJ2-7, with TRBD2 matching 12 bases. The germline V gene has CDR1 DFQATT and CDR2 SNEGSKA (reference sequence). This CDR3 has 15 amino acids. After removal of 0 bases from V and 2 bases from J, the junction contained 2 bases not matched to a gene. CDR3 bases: TGCAGTGCTAGAGAACTAGCGGGGGGAGCCTACGAGCAGTACTTC. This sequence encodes CSARELAGGAYEQYF.

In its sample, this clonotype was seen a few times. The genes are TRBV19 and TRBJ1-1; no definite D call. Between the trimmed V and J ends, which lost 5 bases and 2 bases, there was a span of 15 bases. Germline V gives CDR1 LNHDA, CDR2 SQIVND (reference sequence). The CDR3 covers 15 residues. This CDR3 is CASSGLDQANTEAFF. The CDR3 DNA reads TGTGCCAGTAGTGGACTGGACCAAGCAAACACTGAAGCTTTCTTT.

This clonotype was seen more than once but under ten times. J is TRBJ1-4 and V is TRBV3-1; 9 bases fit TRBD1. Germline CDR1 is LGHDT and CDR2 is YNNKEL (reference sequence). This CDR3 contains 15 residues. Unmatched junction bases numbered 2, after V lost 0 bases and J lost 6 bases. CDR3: CASSQEWDRDEKLFF. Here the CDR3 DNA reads TGTGCCAGCAGCCAAGAATGGGACAGGGATGAAAAACTGTTTTTT.

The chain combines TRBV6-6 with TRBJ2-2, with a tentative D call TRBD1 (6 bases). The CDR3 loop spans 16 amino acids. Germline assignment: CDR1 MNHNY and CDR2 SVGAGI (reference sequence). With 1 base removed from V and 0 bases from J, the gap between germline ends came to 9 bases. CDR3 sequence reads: CASSYFQGSNTGELFF. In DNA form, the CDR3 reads TGTGCCAGCAGTTACTTCCAGGGGTCGAACACCGGGGAGCTGTTTTTT.

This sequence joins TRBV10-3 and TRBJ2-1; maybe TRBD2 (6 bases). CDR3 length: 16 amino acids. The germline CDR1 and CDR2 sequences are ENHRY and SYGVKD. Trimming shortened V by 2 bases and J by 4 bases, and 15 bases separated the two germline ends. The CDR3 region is CAISEVERALYNEQFF. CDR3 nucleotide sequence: TGTGCCATCAGTGAGGTCGAGCGGGCCCTATACAATGAGCAGTTCTTC.